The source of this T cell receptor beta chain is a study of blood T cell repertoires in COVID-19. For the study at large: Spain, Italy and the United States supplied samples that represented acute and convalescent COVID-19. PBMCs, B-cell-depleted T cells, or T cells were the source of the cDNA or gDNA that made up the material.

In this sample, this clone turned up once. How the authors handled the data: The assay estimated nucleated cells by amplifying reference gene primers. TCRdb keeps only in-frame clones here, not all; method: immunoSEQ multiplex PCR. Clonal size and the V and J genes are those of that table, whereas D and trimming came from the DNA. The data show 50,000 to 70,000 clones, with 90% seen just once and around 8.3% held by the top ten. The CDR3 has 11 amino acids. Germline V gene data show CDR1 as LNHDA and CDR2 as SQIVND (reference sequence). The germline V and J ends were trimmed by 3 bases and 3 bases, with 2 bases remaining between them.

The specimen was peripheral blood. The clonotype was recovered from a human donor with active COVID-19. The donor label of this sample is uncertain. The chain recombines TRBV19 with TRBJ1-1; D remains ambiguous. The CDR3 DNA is TGTGCCAGTAGTATCTACACTGAAGCTTTCTTT. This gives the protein CASSIYTEAFF.